Below are 27 T cell receptor beta chains sequenced from a single sample in a study of T cells after posttransplantation cyclophosphamide (TCRdb year 2016). The treatment or condition label here, explained by the study, means: high-dose cyclophosphamide on days +3 and +4 as single-agent GVHD prophylaxis. PTCy patients received busulfan and fludarabine conditioning, a related or unrelated marrow graft, and cyclophosphamide on days +3 and +4. The library was generated by the immunoSEQ multiplex PCR assay. Drawn from immuneACCESS, this table holds only the in-frame rearrangements with V and J called that TCRdb kept. Clones are partly lost; checked studies trace under half to an unresolved V gene and leave the rest unexplained. The sample table shows approximately 8,300 clones, and roughly four fifths are seen once. The top ten hold around a sixth of the sample. Specimen: CD4+ T cells sorted from blood, collected around 1,100 days after allogeneic stem cell transplant with posttransplant cyclophosphamide. The receptors shown here come from a female patient aged 35 to 55 who received an allogeneic stem cell transplant from a related donor, was CMV-positive, and had no GVHD. After a transplant, not all T cells may be the patient's own; some may come from the graft donor.

In nucleotides, the CDR3 is TGCAGCGTGGGACAGGGCGGCACTGAAGCTTTCTTT. Translation: CSVGQGGTEAFF. This sequence joins TRBV29-1 and TRBJ1-1; TRBD1 matches at 9 bases. This CDR3 comprises 12 residues. With 6 bases clipped from V and 4 bases from J, the junction kept 3 bases outside the gene matches. The germline CDR1 and CDR2 sequences are SQVTM and ANQGSEA.

The chain links TRBV20-1 to TRBJ2-3, with D perhaps TRBD2 (6 bases). CDR1 and CDR2 from the germline V gene are DFQATT and SNEGSKA (reference sequence). The CDR3 consists of 11 residues. V lost 3 bases, J lost 5 bases, and 6 bases lay in between. DNA of the CDR3: TGCAGTGCTAGGGGGGGAGATACGCAGTATTTT. It encodes CSARGGDTQYF.

The chain uses TRBV5-4 and TRBJ2-5; TRBD2 might be the D (5 bases). The CDR3 spans 18 residues. Per the germline V gene, CDR1 is SGHNT and CDR2 is YYREEE (reference sequence). The ends were cut back, 2 bases at V and 5 bases at J, with 25 bases in the middle. The CDR3 reads CASSFTGGSSPVQETQYF. CDR3 nucleotides: TGTGCCAGCAGCTTTACCGGCGGGTCGTCCCCGGTGCAGGAGACCCAGTACTTC.

The rearrangement links TRBV6-5 to TRBJ2-1, with D perhaps TRBD2 (7 bases). The CDR3 totals 15 residues. The V and J ends lost 2 bases and 7 bases respectively, with 15 bases between them. Germline CDR1 and CDR2: MNHEY and SVGAGI. The DNA for the CDR3 is TGTGCCAGCAGTTACAGGGCGGGGGCGGCGAATGAGCAGTTCTTC. Its protein is CASSYRAGAANEQFF.

This clone was observed a few times. The rearrangement links TRBV7-9 to TRBJ1-4; no definite D call. Per the germline V gene, CDR1 is SEHNR and CDR2 is FQNEAQ (reference sequence). This CDR3 is 15 amino acids long. V was clipped by 5 bases and J by 5 bases, with 15 bases between them. The DNA for the CDR3 is TGTGCCAGCAGCCCCGGGTCGGATTACAATGAAAAACTGTTTTTT. Encoded protein: CASSPGSDYNEKLFF.

The rearrangement links TRBV19 to TRBJ2-6; the match to TRBD1 covers 7 bases. CDR1 and CDR2 (germline): LNHDA, SQIVND (reference sequence). The J segment lost 2 bases and the V segment lost 4 bases, leaving 8 bases of the junction unmatched. CDR3 length: 17 residues. This CDR3 is CASSKRGGAPGANVLTF. CDR3 bases: TGTGCCAGTAGTAAAAGAGGGGGCGCGCCTGGGGCCAACGTCCTGACTTTC.

This rearrangement joins TRBV9 to TRBJ1-5; D remains unclear. CDR1 and CDR2 from the germline V gene are SGDLS and YYNGEE. The V end was cut by 4 bases, the J end by 0 bases, with 14 bases between. This CDR3 comprises 16 residues. The CDR3 sequence: CASSTLTDFSNQPQHF. As DNA, the CDR3 is TGTGCCAGCAGCACCTTGACTGACTTTAGCAATCAGCCCCAGCATTTT.

The chain uses TRBV5-1 and TRBJ2-7; a weak D match, TRBD2 (6 bases). Between the trimmed V and J ends, which lost 0 bases and 0 bases, there was a span of 7 bases. The V gene's germline CDR1 is SGHRS and CDR2 YFSETQ. The CDR3 contains 14 residues. The CDR3 here is CASSLGGLSYEQYF. The CDR3, as DNA: TGCGCCAGCAGCTTGGGGGGACTCTCCTACGAGCAGTACTTC.

The rearrangement joins TRBV19 to TRBJ1-6; maybe TRBD1 (5 bases). The V end was cut by 2 bases, the J end by 7 bases, with 15 bases between. Germline loops: CDR1 LNHDA, CDR2 SQIVND (reference sequence). The CDR3 has 16 amino acids. CDR3 in amino acids: CASSITTTAINSPLHF. The CDR3 DNA is TGTGCCAGTAGTATAACAACGACAGCGATAAATTCACCCCTCCACTTT.

This clone has just one count. The chain is built from TRBV6-5 and TRBJ1-1, with D unresolved. Germline CDR1 reads MNHEY; CDR2 reads SVGAGI. The CDR3 is 13 amino acids. Trimming stripped 8 bases from V and 1 base from J, with 11 bases between. CDR3 DNA sequence: TGTGCCAGCTGCCTTCGGTGGAACACTGAAGCTTTCTTT. Protein: CASCLRWNTEAFF.

The chain joins TRBV18 to TRBJ1-1; the D is unclear. CDR1 is KGHSH, CDR2 LQKENI, per germline. The CDR3 runs to 13 residues. Between the trimmed V and J ends, which lost 3 bases and 3 bases, there was a span of 8 bases. Here the CDR3 reads CASSPPGYTEAFF. The DNA of the CDR3 is TGTGCCAGCTCACCTCCCGGGTACACTGAAGCTTTCTTT.

The chain joins TRBV6-5 to TRBJ2-7, with TRBD1 as a possible D gene (5 bases). This CDR3 comprises 15 residues. Germline CDR1 and CDR2: MNHEY and SVGAGI. V was shortened by 5 bases and J by 1 base, with 15 bases between the two germline ends. The CDR3 here is CASSPVADMSYEQYF. The CDR3 coding sequence is TGTGCCAGCAGTCCCGTGGCGGACATGTCCTACGAGCAGTACTTC.

The chain has TRBV12-2 and TRBJ2-7; TRBD1 reflects the table's D call only, with no check against the DNA. TRBV12-2 is marked as a pseudogene. The CDR3 sequence is 17 residues long. CDR3 sequence reads: CASRFPHRDRVEYEQYF. Written as DNA, the CDR3 is TGTGCAAGTCGCTTCCCGCACCGGGACAGGGTAGAATACGAGCAGTACTTC.

The V gene is TRBV4-1, the J gene TRBJ2-5; D gene uncertain. V lost 1 base to trimming and J lost 2 bases, with 8 bases between them. Germline V gene data show CDR1 as MGHRA and CDR2 as YSYEKL. This CDR3 contains 14 residues. The CDR3 coding sequence is TGCGCCAGCAGCCAAGTTGCCGGGCAAGAGACCCAGTACTTC. Amino acid sequence: CASSQVAGQETQYF.

This clone was picked up one time. V gene TRBV2 combines with J gene TRBJ2-3, with 7 bases lining up with TRBD2. This CDR3 has 19 amino acids. Germline-derived CDR1 and CDR2 are SNHLY and FYNNEI. After removal of 5 bases from V and 3 bases from J, the junction contained 20 bases not matched to a gene. DNA of the CDR3: TGTGCCAGCAGTCAAGGGGAGCGGGGCCCCCGCAAAGGTACAGATACGCAGTATTTT. It codes for CASSQGERGPRKGTDTQYF.

This clone was picked up one time. The chain joins TRBV18 to TRBJ2-7; D is undetermined. CDR1 and CDR2 from the germline V gene are KGHSH and LQKENI. The CDR3 totals 13 residues. Trimming shortened V by 6 bases and J by 3 bases, and 12 bases separated the two germline ends. The CDR3: CASSPGSNYEQYF. The CDR3 nucleotides are TGTGCCAGCTCGCCCGGGTCGAACTACGAGCAGTACTTC.

In its sample, this clone was seen a few times. This sequence joins TRBV6-1 and TRBJ2-5; 10 bases map to TRBD2. CDR3 length: 15 residues. Germline CDR1 and CDR2: MNHNS and SASEGT. The J segment lost 7 bases and the V segment lost 6 bases, leaving 11 bases of the junction unmatched. For the CDR3, the DNA is TGTGCCAGCAGCGTGAGCGGGGGGGCGGAGGGGACCCAGTACTTC. This encodes CASSVSGGAEGTQYF.

The V and J genes are TRBV19 and TRBJ2-7; perhaps TRBD2 as D (6 bases). V dropped 5 bases and J dropped 1 base, with 9 bases sitting between them. CDR1 and CDR2 from the germline V gene are LNHDA and SQIVND (reference sequence). This CDR3 is 13 amino acids long. The CDR3 sequence: CASSDGGSYEQYF. The CDR3 region has the DNA TGTGCCAGTAGTGACGGGGGATCCTACGAGCAGTACTTC.

The chain joins TRBV19 to TRBJ1-5; TRBD1 aligns across 8 bases. CDR3 length: 15 amino acids. The V gene's germline CDR1 is LNHDA and CDR2 SQIVND (reference sequence). With V trimmed by 6 bases and J by 6 bases, 10 bases remained unmatched. CDR3 sequence (DNA): TGTGCCAGTAGCACAACAGGGGGTATAGGTCAGCCCCAGCATTTT. This codes for CASSTTGGIGQPQHF.

The chain joins TRBV4-3 to TRBJ2-2, with TRBD1 matching over 9 bases. J was trimmed by 3 bases and V by 1 base; bases with no gene match: 6. Germline values: CDR1 LGHNA, CDR2 YSLEER. There are 17 residues in the CDR3. CDR3 in DNA: TGCGCCAGCAGCCAAGCACTTCGGGACAGGGACACCGGGGAGCTGTTTTTT. It translates to CASSQALRDRDTGELFF.

This chain connects TRBV5-1 to TRBJ2-7, with 7 positions matching TRBD2. This CDR3 is 14 amino acids long. The J segment lost 5 bases and the V segment lost 5 bases, leaving 10 bases of the junction unmatched. Germline-derived CDR1 and CDR2 are SGHRS and YFSETQ. CDR3 DNA: TGCGCCAGCAGTGGGGCGGGGGATCTGGACGAGCAGTACTTC. Residues: CASSGAGDLDEQYF.

The gene calls are TRBV7-2 and TRBJ2-5; D remains ambiguous. CDR1 is SGHTA, CDR2 FQGNSA, per germline. V lost 6 bases, J lost 4 bases, and 15 bases lay in between. The CDR3 loop spans 14 amino acids. This CDR3 is CASSEAYMGETQYF. CDR3 nucleotide sequence: TGTGCCAGCAGTGAAGCGTACATGGGAGAGACCCAGTACTTC.

The V and J genes are TRBV25-1 and TRBJ1-1, with D perhaps matching TRBD1 (6 bases). V gave up 2 bases and J gave up 4 bases, with 11 bases separating them. This CDR3 has 14 residues. Germline CDR1 MGHDK, CDR2 SYGVNS. The CDR3 sequence: CASSENRDGTEAFF. The CDR3 coding sequence is TGTGCCAGCAGTGAAAACAGGGATGGCACTGAAGCTTTCTTT.

This clone appeared a few times. The rearrangement uses TRBV19 and TRBJ2-2; perhaps TRBD1 as D (6 bases). The CDR3 totals 16 residues. Trimming removed 7 bases at V and 2 bases at J, with 17 bases between. Germline lookup yields CDR1 LNHDA and CDR2 SQIVND (reference sequence). CDR3 sequence reads: CASIPGTTPNTGELFF. CDR3 nucleotides: TGTGCCAGTATTCCTGGGACAACTCCAAACACCGGGGAGCTGTTTTTT.

V and J are TRBV10-3 and TRBJ1-1; perhaps TRBD1 as D (5 bases). V gave up 5 bases and J gave up 3 bases, with 13 bases separating them. Germline V CDR1 and CDR2: ENHRY, SYGVKD. This CDR3 contains 14 residues. The DNA for the CDR3 is TGTGCCATCAGTCAAACAGGAGCTTACACTGAAGCTTTCTTT. This sequence encodes CAISQTGAYTEAFF.

The J gene is TRBJ1-5, the V gene TRBV18; possible D gene TRBD1, 6 bases. V gave up 3 bases and J gave up 4 bases, with 13 bases separating them. This CDR3 is 15 amino acids long. Germline loops: CDR1 KGHSH, CDR2 LQKENI. In DNA form, the CDR3 reads TGTGCCAGCTCACCGTACGGGGGGCGGAATCAGCCCCAGCATTTT. This gives the protein CASSPYGGRNQPQHF.

The genes are TRBV10-3 and TRBJ1-1; TRBD1 might be the D (5 bases). The V gene lost 3 bases and the J gene lost 1 base, with 6 bases spanning the gap. Germline assignment: CDR1 ENHRY and CDR2 SYGVKD. The CDR3 length is 13 residues. The CDR3 here is CAISDQGNTEAFF. The CDR3 DNA reads TGTGCCATCAGTGATCAGGGGAACACTGAAGCTTTCTTT.